This TCR beta chain was captured in a study of CD8 T cells in ankylosing spondylitis. Overall study findings and caveats: The study identified a TCR beta motif of roughly eight highly homologous variants that appeared characteristic of ankylosing spondylitis blood. Prior literature has documented some motif variants in synovial fluid and blood from reactive arthritis. Clones linked to disease, bearing a CD8+ phenotype, were relatively rare in peripheral blood. According to the report, clones linked to the disease were significantly enriched in matched synovial fluid samples taken from ankylosing spondylitis patients.

On this clonotype: Its antigen is not known.

A quantitative 5'-RACE method, one with molecular barcodes, was used to make TCR beta libraries. TCRdb itself ran the 5' RACE reads through MiXCR, one entry per CDR3 protein. The sample has under 950,000 distinct CDR3 sequences, over 15% seen once. Looked up from germline, CDR1 is GTSNPN and CDR2 is SVGIG (reference sequence). The V and J ends lost 1 base and 6 bases respectively, with 4 bases between them. The CDR3 runs 11 residues. The source is a male donor with ankylosing spondylitis. The chain employs TRBV30 and TRBJ2-1; D remains unclear. The sample consisted of blood, either unsorted or a sorted T cell fraction (not recorded which). CDR3 sequence (DNA): TGTGCCTGGAGTGCGTCCAATGAGCAGTTCTTC. Amino acid sequence: CAWSASNEQFF.